Each of the 9 T cell receptor beta chains below was sequenced from the same sample in a study of blood T cell repertoires in COVID-19 (dated by TCRdb to about 2020). The library was generated by the immunoSEQ multiplex PCR assay. In TCRdb, the immuneACCESS table is reduced to in-frame sequences with V and J assigned. These tables do not hold every clone; where another copy was compared, an unresolved V gene accounts for under half, and the others remain unexplained. The sample yields about 110,000 clones; 85% to 90% were counted once. The top ten hold around 1.1% of the sample. Input material: peripheral blood. These TCRs come from a human donor in a cohort sampled during active COVID-19.

This rearrangement joins TRBV11-2 to TRBJ2-1, with D possibly TRBD2 on 7 matching bases. Trimming removed 5 bases from V and 2 bases from J, with 19 bases in between. The CDR3 contains 17 residues. Germline-derived CDR1 and CDR2 are SGHAT and FQNNGV. For the CDR3, the DNA is TGTGCCAGCAGCCCCGGAGGGGGAGGGAGGGCCTACAATGAGCAGTTCTTC. Its protein is CASSPGGGGRAYNEQFF.

The rearrangement uses TRBV10-3 and TRBJ2-2; weak D call: TRBD2 (5 bases). V was trimmed by 8 bases and J by 4 bases, leaving 11 bases between them. Germline loops: CDR1 ENHRY, CDR2 SYGVKD. The CDR3 sequence is 13 residues long. The CDR3 loop is CAIRVGSTGELFF. The CDR3 region has the DNA TGTGCCATCCGGGTTGGGAGCACCGGGGAGCTGTTTTTT.

The table lists this clone with a count of one. The chain has TRBV18 and TRBJ1-2; perhaps TRBD1 as D (6 bases). Germline-derived CDR1 and CDR2 are KGHSH and LQKENI. With 2 bases removed from V and 0 bases from J, the gap between germline ends came to 10 bases. The CDR3 length is 15 residues. This CDR3 reads CASSPEAGANYGYTF. CDR3 sequence (DNA): TGTGCCAGCTCACCAGAGGCAGGGGCTAACTATGGCTACACCTTC.

The V call is TRBV24-1, the J call TRBJ2-2; a weak D match, TRBD1 (5 bases). Trimming removed 0 bases from V and 1 base from J, with 8 bases in between. The V gene's germline CDR1 is KGHDR and CDR2 SFDVKD. The CDR3 is made up of 16 amino acids. The chain's CDR3 is CATSDLRQGNTGELFF. In DNA, the CDR3 is TGTGCCACCAGTGATTTGCGGCAGGGGAACACCGGGGAGCTGTTTTTT.

The chain is built from TRBV2 and TRBJ2-7; TRBD1 matches 7 bases. The CDR3 is 13 amino acids. Germline V gene lookup returns CDR1 SNHLY and CDR2 FYNNEI. V was clipped by 4 bases and J by 3 bases; unmatched bases: 3. The CDR3 protein is CASSGRGLYEQYF. CDR3 DNA sequence: TGTGCCAGCAGTGGAAGGGGGCTCTACGAGCAGTACTTC.

The J gene is TRBJ2-7, the V gene TRBV5-1; 8 nucleotides match TRBD1. Germline assignment: CDR1 SGHRS and CDR2 YFSETQ. CDR3 length: 17 residues. Trimming removed 0 bases from V and 0 bases from J; junction bases left unmatched: 8. The DNA of the CDR3 is TGCGCCAGCAGCTTGGTCCTGACAGGGGCCCACTCCTACGAGCAGTACTTC. Translation: CASSLVLTGAHSYEQYF.

The gene calls are TRBV7-8 and TRBJ2-1; 13 nucleotides match TRBD2. Unmatched junction bases numbered 2, after V lost 3 bases and J lost 6 bases. Per germline, CDR1 SGHVS and CDR2 FQNEAQ. CDR3 length: 15 residues. The CDR3 here is CASSFGTSGTNEQFF. The DNA of the CDR3 is TGTGCCAGCAGCTTTGGGACTAGCGGGACCAATGAGCAGTTCTTC.

This clone was recorded only once. The V gene is TRBV4-1, the J gene TRBJ2-7; D call uncertain. Germline assignment: CDR1 MGHRA and CDR2 YSYEKL. There are 15 residues in the CDR3. Trimming took off 2 bases at V and 0 bases at J, with 11 bases between the two ends. CDR3 sequence: CASSQKHRSSYEQYF. In DNA, the CDR3 is TGCGCCAGCAGCCAAAAACACCGATCCTCCTACGAGCAGTACTTC.

The chain is built from TRBV7-2 and TRBJ1-1, with D perhaps matching TRBD1 (6 bases). The CDR3 is made up of 15 amino acids. The V end lost 4 bases, the J end lost 7 bases, and 19 bases lay between the germline ends. Per the germline V gene, CDR1 is SGHTA and CDR2 is FQGNSA. The DNA for the CDR3 is TGTGCCAGCAGCTCTACAGGGTTGGGGAACGGTGAAGCTTTCTTT. Translated, it gives CASSSTGLGNGEAFF.